This note documents a single TCR beta chain sequence. The antigen is not known. CDR1 and CDR2 (germline): LGHDT, YNNKEL (reference sequence). V shed 0 bases and J shed 7 bases, with 13 bases lying between them. This CDR3 comprises 15 residues. Combined were second doses at about 4 or about 12 weeks. This sample is part of a study of T cell responses to AZD1222 COVID-19 vaccine. Points from the study as a whole: Clonal diversity was possibly underestimated, and white British individuals and females predominated among donors.

Assay used: immunoSEQ multiplex PCR; TCRdb lists only in-frame clones, some missing. This table has 35,000 to 45,000 clones, over 80% appearing once. This TCR came from an adult who received the AZD1222 COVID-19 vaccine. The sample in question was peripheral blood, obtained 28 days after the second AZD1222 dose. This chain joins TRBV3-1 (or the pseudogene TRBV3-2) and TRBJ2-1, with D possibly being TRBD2 (5 bases). Here the CDR3 reads CASSQDILGWNEQFF. In DNA, the CDR3 is TGTGCCAGCAGCCAAGATATACTAGGATGGAATGAGCAGTTCTTC.